This section outlines one T cell receptor (beta chain) sequence together with its context. Its target is not known. This entry comes from a study of blood T cells in healthy people across ages. Combining a sample-barcoded 5' primer with a J-beta primer mix, a second PCR ran for about 6 to 12 cycles. Every cDNA molecule bore a tag from a template-switch adaptor containing 12 random nucleotides. TCRdb processed the 5' RACE reads anew with MiXCR; each CDR3 protein has one entry. Of 850,000 to 1,100,000 distinct CDR3 sequences listed, roughly two fifths are singletons. Study conclusions and caveats: Per-million-T-cell TCR beta diversity fell roughly linearly with age.

Whenever a sample was processed, at least 6 million PBMCs were isolated. Each sample yielded at least 5 micrograms of PBMC total RNA. This CDR3 spans 17 amino acids. Trimming left V 0 bases short and J 0 bases short, with 12 bases between. From germline, CDR1 is SGHRS and CDR2 YFSETQ. Sequenced sample: blood. This chain connects TRBV5-1 to TRBJ1-4, with D possibly TRBD1 on 5 matching bases. The receptor was derived from a man aged 18 to 35 in good health. In DNA, the CDR3 is TGCGCCAGCAGCTTGGCCGGGGCGGCAGCAACTAATGAAAAACTGTTTTTT. It translates to CASSLAGAAATNEKLFF.